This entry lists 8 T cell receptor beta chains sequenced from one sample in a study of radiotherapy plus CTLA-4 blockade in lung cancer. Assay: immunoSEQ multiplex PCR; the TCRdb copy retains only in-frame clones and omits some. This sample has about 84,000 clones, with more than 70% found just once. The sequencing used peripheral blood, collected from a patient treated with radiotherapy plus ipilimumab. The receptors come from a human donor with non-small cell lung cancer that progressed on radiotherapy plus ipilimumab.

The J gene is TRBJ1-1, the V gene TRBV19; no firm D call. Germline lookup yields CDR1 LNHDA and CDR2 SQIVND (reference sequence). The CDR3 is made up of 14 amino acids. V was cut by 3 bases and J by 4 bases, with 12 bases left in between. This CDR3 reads CASSIQEYGTEAFF. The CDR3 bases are TGTGCCAGTAGTATCCAGGAGTATGGCACTGAAGCTTTCTTT.

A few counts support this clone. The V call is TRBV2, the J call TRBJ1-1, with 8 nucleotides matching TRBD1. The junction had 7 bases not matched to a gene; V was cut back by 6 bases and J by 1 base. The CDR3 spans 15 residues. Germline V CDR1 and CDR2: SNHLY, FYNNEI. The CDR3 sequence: CASRMTGEWNTEAFF. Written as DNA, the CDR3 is TGTGCCAGCAGGATGACAGGGGAGTGGAACACTGAAGCTTTCTTT. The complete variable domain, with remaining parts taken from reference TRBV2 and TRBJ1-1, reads EPEVTQTPSHQVTQMGQEVILRCVPISNHLYFYWYRQILGQKVEFLVSFYNNEISEKSEIFDDQFSVERPDGSNFTLKIRSTKLEDSAMYFCASRMTGEWNTEAFFGQGTRLTVV.

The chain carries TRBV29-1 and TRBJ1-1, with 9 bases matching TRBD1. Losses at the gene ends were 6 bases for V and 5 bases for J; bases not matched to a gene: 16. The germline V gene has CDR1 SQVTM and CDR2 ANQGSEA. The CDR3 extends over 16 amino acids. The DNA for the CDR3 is TGCAGCGTCTCGACAGGGGGGGAGGTCACTGGGACTGAAGCTTTCTTT. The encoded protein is CSVSTGGEVTGTEAFF. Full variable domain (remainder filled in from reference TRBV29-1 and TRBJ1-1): SAVISQKPSRDICQRGTSLTIQCQVDSQVTMMFWYRQQPGQSLTLIATANQGSEATYESGFVIDKFPISRPNLTFSTLTVSNMSPEDSSIYLCSVSTGGEVTGTEAFFGQGTRLTVV.

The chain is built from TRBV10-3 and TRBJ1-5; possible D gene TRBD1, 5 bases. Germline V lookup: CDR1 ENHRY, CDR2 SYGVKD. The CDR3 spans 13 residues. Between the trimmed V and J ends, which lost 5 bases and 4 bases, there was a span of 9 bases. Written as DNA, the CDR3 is TGTGCCATCAGTAGGGGAGAGAATCAGCCCCAGCATTTT. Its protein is CAISRGENQPQHF.

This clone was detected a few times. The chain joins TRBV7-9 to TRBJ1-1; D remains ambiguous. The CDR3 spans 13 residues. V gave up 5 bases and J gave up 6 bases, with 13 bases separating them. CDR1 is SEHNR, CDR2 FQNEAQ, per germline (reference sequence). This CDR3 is CASSPQDLPEAFF. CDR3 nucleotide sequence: TGTGCCAGCAGCCCCCAGGATTTACCTGAAGCTTTCTTT. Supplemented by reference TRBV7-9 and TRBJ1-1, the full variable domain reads DTGVSQNPRHKITKRGQNVTFRCDPISEHNRLYWYRQTLGQGPEFLTYFQNEAQLEKSRLLSDRFSAERPKGSFSTLEIQRTEQGDSAMYLCASSPQDLPEAFFGQGTRLTVV.

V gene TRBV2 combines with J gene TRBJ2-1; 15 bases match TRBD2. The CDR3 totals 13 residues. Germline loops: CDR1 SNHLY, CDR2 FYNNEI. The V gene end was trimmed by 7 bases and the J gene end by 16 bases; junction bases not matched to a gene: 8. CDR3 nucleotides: TGTGCCAGCATCGGGACTAGCGGGGGGCTAGGTTTCTTC. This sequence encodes CASIGTSGGLGFF.

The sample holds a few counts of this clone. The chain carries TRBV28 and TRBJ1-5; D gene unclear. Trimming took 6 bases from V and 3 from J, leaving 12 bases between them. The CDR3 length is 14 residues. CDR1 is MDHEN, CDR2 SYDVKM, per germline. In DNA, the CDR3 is TGTGCCAGCAGGACCGGGTCCTACAATCAGCCCCAGCATTTT. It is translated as CASRTGSYNQPQHF.

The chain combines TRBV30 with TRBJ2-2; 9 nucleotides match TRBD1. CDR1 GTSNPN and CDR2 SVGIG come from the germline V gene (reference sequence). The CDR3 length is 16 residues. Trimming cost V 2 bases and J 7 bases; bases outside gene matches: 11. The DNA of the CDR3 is TGTGCCTGGAGTCCCCAGGGACAGGGATTGGGCGGGGAGCTGTTTTTT. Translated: CAWSPQGQGLGGELFF.